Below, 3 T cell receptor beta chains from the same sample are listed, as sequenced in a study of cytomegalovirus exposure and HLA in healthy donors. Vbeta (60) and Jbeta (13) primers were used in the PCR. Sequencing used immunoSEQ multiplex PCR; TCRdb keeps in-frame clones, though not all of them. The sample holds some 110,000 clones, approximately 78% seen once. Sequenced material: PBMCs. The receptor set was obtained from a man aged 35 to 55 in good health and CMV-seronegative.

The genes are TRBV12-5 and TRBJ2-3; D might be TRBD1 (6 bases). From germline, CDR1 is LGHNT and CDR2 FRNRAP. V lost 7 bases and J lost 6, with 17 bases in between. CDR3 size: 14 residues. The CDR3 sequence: CASARDTPADTQYF. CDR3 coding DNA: TGTGCTAGTGCTCGGGACACTCCCGCGGATACGCAGTATTTT. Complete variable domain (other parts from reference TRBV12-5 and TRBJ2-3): DARVTQTPRHKVTEMGQEVTMRCQPILGHNTVFWYRQTMMQGLELLAYFRNRAPLDDSGMPKDRFSAEMPDATLATLKIQPSEPRDSAVYFCASARDTPADTQYFGPGTRLTVL.

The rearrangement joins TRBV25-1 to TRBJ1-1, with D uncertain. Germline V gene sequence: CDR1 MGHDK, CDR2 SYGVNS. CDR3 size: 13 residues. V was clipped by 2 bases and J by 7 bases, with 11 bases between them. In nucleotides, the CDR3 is TGTGCCAGCAGTGAAACCGGGGTTAGTGAAGCTTTCTTT. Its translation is CASSETGVSEAFF.

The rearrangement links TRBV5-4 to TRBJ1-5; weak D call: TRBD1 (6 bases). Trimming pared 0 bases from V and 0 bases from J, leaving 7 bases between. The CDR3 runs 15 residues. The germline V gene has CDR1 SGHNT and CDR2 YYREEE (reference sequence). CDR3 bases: TGTGCCAGCAGCTTGGACAGGGCTAGCAATCAGCCCCAGCATTTT. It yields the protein CASSLDRASNQPQHF.